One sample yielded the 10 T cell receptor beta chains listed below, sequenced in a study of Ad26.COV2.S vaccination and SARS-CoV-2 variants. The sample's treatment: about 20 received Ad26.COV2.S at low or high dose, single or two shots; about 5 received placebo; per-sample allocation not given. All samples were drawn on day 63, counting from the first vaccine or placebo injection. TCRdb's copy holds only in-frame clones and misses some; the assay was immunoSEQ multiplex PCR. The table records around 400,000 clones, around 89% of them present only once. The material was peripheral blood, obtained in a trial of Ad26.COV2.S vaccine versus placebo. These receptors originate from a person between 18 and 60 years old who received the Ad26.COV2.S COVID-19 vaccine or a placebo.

The CDR3 DNA reads TGTGCCAGCAGCCCAGGTCGGCGGTTCTACGAGCAGTACTTC. This sequence encodes CASSPGRRFYEQYF. This rearrangement joins TRBV7-2 to TRBJ2-7, with D hard to call. Germline V CDR1 and CDR2: SGHTA, FQGNSA. This CDR3 spans 14 amino acids. V was pared by 5 bases and J by 3 bases, with 14 bases between.

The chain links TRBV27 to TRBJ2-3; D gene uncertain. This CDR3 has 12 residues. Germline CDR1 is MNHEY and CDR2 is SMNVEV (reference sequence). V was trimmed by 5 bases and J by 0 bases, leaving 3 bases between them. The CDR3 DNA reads TGTGCCAGCAGTCGCAGCACAGATACGCAGTATTTT. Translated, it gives CASSRSTDTQYF.

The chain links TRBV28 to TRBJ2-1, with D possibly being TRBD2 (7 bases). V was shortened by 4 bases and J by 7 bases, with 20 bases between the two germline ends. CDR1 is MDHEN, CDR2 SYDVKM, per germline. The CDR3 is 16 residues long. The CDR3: CASSYLGGATSNEQFF. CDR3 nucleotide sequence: TGTGCCAGCAGTTACCTGGGGGGGGCGACGAGTAATGAGCAGTTCTTC.

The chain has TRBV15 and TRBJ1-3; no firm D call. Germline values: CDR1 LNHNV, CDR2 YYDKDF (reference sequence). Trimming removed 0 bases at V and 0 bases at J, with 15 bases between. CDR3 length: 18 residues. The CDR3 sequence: CATSRESALRSSGNTIYF. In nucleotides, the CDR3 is TGTGCCACCAGCAGAGAGTCAGCCCTCAGGAGCTCTGGAAACACCATATATTTT.

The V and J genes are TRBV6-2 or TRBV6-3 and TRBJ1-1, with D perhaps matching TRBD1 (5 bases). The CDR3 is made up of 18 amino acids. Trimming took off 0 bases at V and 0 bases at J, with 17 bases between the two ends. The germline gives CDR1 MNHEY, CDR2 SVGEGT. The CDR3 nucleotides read TGTGCCAGCAGTTACTCGGCAGGGTTGGGAACCCTGAACACTGAAGCTTTCTTT. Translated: CASSYSAGLGTLNTEAFF.

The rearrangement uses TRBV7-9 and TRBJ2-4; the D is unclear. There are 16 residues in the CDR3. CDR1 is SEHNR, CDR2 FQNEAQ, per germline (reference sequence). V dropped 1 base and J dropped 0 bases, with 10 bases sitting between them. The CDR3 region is CASSLGPILAKNIQYF. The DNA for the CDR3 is TGTGCCAGCAGCTTAGGGCCCATCCTAGCCAAAAACATTCAGTACTTC.

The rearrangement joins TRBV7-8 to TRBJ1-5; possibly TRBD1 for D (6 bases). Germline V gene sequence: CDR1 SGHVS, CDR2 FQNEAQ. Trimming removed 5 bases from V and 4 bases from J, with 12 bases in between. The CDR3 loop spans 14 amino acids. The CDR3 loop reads CASSIRGANQPQHF. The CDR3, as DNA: TGTGCCAGCAGCATCAGGGGAGCGAATCAGCCCCAGCATTTT. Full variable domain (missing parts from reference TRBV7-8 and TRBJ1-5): GAGVSQSPRYKVAKRGQDVALRCDPISGHVSLFWYQQALGQGPEFLTYFQNEAQLDKSGLPSDRFFAERPEGSVSTLKIQRTQQEDSAVYLCASSIRGANQPQHFGDGTRLSIL.

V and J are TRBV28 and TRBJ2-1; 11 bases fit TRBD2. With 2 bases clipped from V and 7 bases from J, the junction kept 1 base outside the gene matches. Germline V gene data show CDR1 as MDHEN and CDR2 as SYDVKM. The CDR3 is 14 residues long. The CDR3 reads CASSLTSGRNEQFF. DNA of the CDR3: TGTGCCAGCAGTTTAACTAGCGGGAGAAATGAGCAGTTCTTC.

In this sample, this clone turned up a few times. The CDR3 bases are TGCGCCAGCAGCCACTCCGGGAAGGACAGGGGTGGCGAGCAGTACTTC. Amino acid sequence: CASSHSGKDRGGEQYF. The V gene is TRBV4-1, the J gene TRBJ2-7; TRBD1 aligns across 9 bases. Germline V gene data show CDR1 as MGHRA and CDR2 as YSYEKL. This CDR3 contains 16 residues. The junction had 12 bases not matched to a gene; V was cut back by 3 bases and J by 6 bases.

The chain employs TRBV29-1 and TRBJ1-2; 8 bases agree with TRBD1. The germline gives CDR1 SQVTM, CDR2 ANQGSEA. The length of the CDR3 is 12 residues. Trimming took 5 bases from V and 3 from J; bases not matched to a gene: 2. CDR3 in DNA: TGCAGCGTTAAGGACAGGGACTATGGCTACACCTTC. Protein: CSVKDRDYGYTF.